The next 4 T cell receptor beta chains were all read from a single sample in a study of CD8+ T cells in alopecia areata. cDNA serving as the sequencing template came from extracted, reverse transcribed RNA. Here immunoSEQ multiplex PCR was the method, and the copy in TCRdb shows in-frame clones only, minus some. The sample shows 180,000 or so clones, approximately 53% of them seen only once. Specified treatment: oral pan-JAK inhibitor, 5-10 mg twice daily. The sequences come from CD8+ T cells sorted from blood, collected at week 24, from a patient treated with tofacitinib. The receptors were gathered from a human donor with alopecia areata.

The chain joins TRBV29-1 to TRBJ2-3; 9 bases match TRBD1. There are 14 residues in the CDR3. V shed 5 bases, J shed 5 bases, and the junction held 8 bases outside the gene matches. Germline assignment: CDR1 SQVTM and CDR2 ANQGSEA. The CDR3 DNA is TGCAGCGTTCTCGGACAGGGGCGGTTAGATACGCAGTATTTT. As protein: CSVLGQGRLDTQYF.

The chain combines TRBV7-2 with TRBJ2-1, with D possibly being TRBD1 (6 bases). Germline V CDR1 and CDR2: SGHTA, FQGNSA. V was cut by 5 bases and J by 1 base, with 15 bases left in between. The CDR3 covers 16 residues. The CDR3 spells CASSLLTGSSYNEQFF. DNA for the CDR3: TGTGCCAGCAGCCTCTTGACAGGATCATCCTACAATGAGCAGTTCTTC.

The genes are TRBV20-1 and TRBJ1-1; possibly TRBD1 for D (5 bases). CDR1 and CDR2 from the germline V gene are DFQATT and SNEGSKA (reference sequence). The CDR3 loop spans 10 amino acids. Between the trimmed V and J ends, which lost 7 bases and 8 bases, there was a span of 11 bases. The CDR3 nucleotides are TGCAGTGGACAATACAGGGAAGCTTTCTTT. As protein: CSGQYREAFF.

The V gene is TRBV9, the J gene TRBJ1-2, with D hard to call. Germline V gene data show CDR1 as SGDLS and CDR2 as YYNGEE. Trimming pared 0 bases from V and 6 bases from J, leaving 15 bases between. The CDR3 is 15 residues long. The CDR3 region is CASSVEEGAVDGYTF. The CDR3 DNA reads TGTGCCAGCAGCGTAGAAGAGGGCGCGGTTGATGGCTACACCTTC.